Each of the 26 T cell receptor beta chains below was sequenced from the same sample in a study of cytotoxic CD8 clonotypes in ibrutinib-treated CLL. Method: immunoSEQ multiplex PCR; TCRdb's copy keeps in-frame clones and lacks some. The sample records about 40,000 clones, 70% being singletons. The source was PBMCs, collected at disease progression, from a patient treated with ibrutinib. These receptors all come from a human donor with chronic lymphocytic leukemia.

The CDR3 loop is CASSLVRVAGVYTQYF. CDR3 DNA sequence: TGTGCCAGCAGTTTAGTTAGGGTAGCGGGGGTTTATACGCAGTATTTT. The chain uses TRBV27 and TRBJ2-3, with 9 bases that match TRBD2. The trim removed 2 bases at V and 7 bases at J, leaving 10 bases unmatched. Looked up from germline, CDR1 is MNHEY and CDR2 is SMNVEV (reference sequence). CDR3 length equals 16 residues.

CDR3 nucleotide sequence: TGTGCCAGCAGTTACTCGGGGCTAGAGAACTACGAGCAGTACTTC. Amino acid sequence: CASSYSGLENYEQYF. The chain carries TRBV6-5 and TRBJ2-7; a possible D gene is TRBD1 (5 bases). Trimming pared 0 bases from V and 3 bases from J, leaving 12 bases between. The CDR3 has 15 amino acids. The germline gives CDR1 MNHEY, CDR2 SVGAGI.

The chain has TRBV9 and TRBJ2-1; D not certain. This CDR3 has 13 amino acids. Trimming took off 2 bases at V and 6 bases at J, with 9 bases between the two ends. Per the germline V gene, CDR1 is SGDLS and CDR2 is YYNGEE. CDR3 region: CASSVGVANEQFF. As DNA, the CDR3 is TGTGCCAGCAGCGTTGGGGTAGCCAATGAGCAGTTCTTC.

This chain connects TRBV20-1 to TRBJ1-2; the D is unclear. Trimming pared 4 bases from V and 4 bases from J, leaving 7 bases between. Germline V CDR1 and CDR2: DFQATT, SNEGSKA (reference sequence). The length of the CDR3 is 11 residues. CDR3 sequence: CSATGGYGYTF. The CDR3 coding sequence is TGCAGTGCTACAGGAGGCTATGGCTACACCTTC.

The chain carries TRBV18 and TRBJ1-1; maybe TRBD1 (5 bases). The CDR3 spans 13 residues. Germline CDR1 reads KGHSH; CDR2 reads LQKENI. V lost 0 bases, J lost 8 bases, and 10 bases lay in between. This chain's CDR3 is CASSPPRQTEAFF. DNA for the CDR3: TGTGCCAGCTCACCACCCCGACAGACCGAAGCTTTCTTT.

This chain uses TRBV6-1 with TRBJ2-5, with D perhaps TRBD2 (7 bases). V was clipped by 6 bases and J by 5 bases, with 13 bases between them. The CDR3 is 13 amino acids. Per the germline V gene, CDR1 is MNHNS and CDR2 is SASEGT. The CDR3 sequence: CASRGGGWETQYF. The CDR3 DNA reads TGTGCCAGCAGAGGCGGGGGCTGGGAGACCCAGTACTTC.

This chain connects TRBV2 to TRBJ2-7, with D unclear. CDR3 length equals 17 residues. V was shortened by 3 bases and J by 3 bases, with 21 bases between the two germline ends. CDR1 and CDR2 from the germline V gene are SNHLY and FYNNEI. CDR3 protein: CASSDFGLGPILYEQYF. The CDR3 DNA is TGTGCCAGCAGTGACTTCGGGCTCGGACCTATACTCTACGAGCAGTACTTC.

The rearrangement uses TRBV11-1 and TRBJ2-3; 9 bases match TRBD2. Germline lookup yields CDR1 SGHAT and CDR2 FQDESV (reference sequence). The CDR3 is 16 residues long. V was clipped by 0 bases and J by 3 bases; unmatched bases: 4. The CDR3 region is CASSLARGGRTDTQYF. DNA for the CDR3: TGTGCCAGCAGCTTAGCGCGGGGGGGAAGAACAGATACGCAGTATTTT.

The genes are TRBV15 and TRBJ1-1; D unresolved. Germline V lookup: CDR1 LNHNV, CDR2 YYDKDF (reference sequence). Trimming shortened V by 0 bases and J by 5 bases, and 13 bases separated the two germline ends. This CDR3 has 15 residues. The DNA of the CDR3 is TGTGCCACCAGCAGAGATCGTACAAGCGGAACTGAAGCTTTCTTT. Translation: CATSRDRTSGTEAFF.

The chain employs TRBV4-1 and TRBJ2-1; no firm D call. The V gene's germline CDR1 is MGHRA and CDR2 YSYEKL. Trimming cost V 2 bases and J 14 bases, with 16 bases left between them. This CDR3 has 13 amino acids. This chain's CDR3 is CASSQSTRTQEFF. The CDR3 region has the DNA TGCGCCAGCAGCCAAAGTACGAGGACGCAGGAGTTCTTC.

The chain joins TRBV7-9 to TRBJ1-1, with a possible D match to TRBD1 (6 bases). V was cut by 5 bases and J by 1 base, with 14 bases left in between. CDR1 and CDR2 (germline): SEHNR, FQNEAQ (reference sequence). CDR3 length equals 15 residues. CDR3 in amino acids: CASSTSGAENTEAFF. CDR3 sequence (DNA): TGTGCCAGCAGCACCTCAGGGGCGGAGAACACTGAAGCTTTCTTT. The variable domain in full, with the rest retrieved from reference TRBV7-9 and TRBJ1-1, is DTGVSQNPRHKITKRGQNVTFRCDPISEHNRLYWYRQTLGQGPEFLTYFQNEAQLEKSRLLSDRFSAERPKGSFSTLEIQRTEQGDSAMYLCASSTSGAENTEAFFGQGTRLTVV.

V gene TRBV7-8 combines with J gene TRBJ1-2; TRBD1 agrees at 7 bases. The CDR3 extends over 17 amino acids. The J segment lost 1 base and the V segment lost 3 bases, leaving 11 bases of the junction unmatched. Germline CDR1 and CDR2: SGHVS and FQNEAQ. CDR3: CASSFRQGSSINYGYTF. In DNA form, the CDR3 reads TGTGCCAGCAGCTTCCGACAGGGTAGTAGTATTAACTATGGCTACACCTTC.

For the CDR3, the DNA is TGTGCCAGCGCTGGACTAGCGGTTAAGACCGGGGAGCTGTTTTTT. Its protein is CASAGLAVKTGELFF. V usage is TRBV2 and J usage is TRBJ2-2; 10 bases map to TRBD2. Per the germline V gene, CDR1 is SNHLY and CDR2 is FYNNEI. This CDR3 has 15 residues. V trimming: 8 bases; J trimming: 5 bases; junction bases outside the gene matches: 8.

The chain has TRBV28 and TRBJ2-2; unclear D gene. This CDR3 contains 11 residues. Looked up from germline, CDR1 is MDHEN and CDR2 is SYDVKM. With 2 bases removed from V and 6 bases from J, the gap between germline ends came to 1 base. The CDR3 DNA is TGTGCCAGCAGTTTACCCGGGGAGCTGTTTTTT. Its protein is CASSLPGELFF.

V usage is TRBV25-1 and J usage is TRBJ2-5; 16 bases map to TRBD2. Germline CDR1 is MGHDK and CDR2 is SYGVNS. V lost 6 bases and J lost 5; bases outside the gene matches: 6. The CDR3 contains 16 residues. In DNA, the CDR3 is TGTGCCAGCAGGGGGACTAGCGGGGGGGCCTACGAGACCCAGTACTTC. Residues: CASRGTSGGAYETQYF.

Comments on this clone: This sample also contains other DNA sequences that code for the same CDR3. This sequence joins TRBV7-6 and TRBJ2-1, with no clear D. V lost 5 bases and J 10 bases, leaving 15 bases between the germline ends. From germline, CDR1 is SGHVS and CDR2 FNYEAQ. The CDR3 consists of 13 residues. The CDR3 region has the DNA TGTGCCAGCAGCCCAGAGACGGATCGGGAGCAGTTCTTC. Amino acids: CASSPETDREQFF.

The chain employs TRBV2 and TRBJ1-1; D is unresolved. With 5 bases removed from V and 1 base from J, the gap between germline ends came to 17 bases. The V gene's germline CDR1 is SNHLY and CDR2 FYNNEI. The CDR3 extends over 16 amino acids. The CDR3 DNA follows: TGTGCCAGCAGTCCTTTGGGGAAAAAAGGGAACACTGAAGCTTTCTTT. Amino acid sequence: CASSPLGKKGNTEAFF.

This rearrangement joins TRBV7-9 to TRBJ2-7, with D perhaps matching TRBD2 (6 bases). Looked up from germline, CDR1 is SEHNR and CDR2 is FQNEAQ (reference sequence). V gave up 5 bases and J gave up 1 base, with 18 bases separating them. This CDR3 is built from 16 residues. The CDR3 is CASSSQSGTGSYEQYF. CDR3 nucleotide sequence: TGTGCCAGCAGCAGTCAATCCGGGACTGGATCCTACGAGCAGTACTTC.

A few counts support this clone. The CDR3 loop is CASSPRMRGEEAFF. The CDR3 DNA follows: TGCGCCAGCAGCCCTCGAATGAGGGGCGAGGAGGCTTTCTTT. This chain uses TRBV23-1 with TRBJ1-1; TRBD1 is a possible D gene (5 bases). TRBV23-1 has ORF status, its function being uncertain. The CDR3 contains 14 residues. V gave up 6 bases and J gave up 11 bases, with 22 bases separating them.

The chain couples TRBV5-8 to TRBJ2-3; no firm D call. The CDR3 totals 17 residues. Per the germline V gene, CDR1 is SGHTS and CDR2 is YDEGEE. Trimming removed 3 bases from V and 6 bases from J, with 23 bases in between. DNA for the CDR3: TGTGCCAGCAGCTCCCTCTACGCAATAAAAATAGGGGATACGCAGTATTTT. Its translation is CASSSLYAIKIGDTQYF.

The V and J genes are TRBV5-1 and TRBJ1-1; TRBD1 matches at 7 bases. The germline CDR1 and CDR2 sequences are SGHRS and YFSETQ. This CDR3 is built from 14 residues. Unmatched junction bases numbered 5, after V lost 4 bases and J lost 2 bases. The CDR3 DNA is TGCGCCAGCAGCCTGGGACAGATCAACACTGAAGCTTTCTTT. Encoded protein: CASSLGQINTEAFF. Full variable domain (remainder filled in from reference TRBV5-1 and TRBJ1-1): KAGVTQTPRYLIKTRGQQVTLSCSPISGHRSVSWYQQTPGQGLQFLFEYFSETQRNKGNFPGRFSGRQFSNSRSEMNVSTLELGDSALYLCASSLGQINTEAFFGQGTRLTVV.

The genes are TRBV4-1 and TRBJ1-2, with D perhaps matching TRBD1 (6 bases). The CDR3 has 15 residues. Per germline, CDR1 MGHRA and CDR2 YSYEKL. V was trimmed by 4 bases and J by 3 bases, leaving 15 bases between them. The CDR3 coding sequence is TGCGCCAGCAGCCGACCACCGACAGGCGACTATGGCTACACCTTC. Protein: CASSRPPTGDYGYTF.

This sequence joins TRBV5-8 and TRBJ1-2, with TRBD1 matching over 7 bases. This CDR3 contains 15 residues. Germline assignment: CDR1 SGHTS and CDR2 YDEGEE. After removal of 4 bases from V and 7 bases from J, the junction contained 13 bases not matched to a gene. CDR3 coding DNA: TGTGCCAGCAGCCCAATAGGACAGGAGGTGGGTGGCTACACCTTC. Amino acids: CASSPIGQEVGGYTF.

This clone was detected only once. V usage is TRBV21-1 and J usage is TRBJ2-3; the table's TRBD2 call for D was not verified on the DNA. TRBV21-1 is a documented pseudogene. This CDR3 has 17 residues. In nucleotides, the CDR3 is TGTGCCAGCAGCAAAGAGGCTAGCGGGGACTACACAGATACGCAGTATTTT. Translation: CASSKEASGDYTDTQYF.

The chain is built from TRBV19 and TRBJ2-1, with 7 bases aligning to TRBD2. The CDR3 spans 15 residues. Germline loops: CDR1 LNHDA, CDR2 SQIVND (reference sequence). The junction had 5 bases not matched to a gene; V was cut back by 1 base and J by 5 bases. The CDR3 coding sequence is TGTGCCAGTAGTATAGGGACTAGTGGGGACAATGAGCAGTTCTTC. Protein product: CASSIGTSGDNEQFF.

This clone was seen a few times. CDR3 protein: CASSQGLGSSNQPQHF. The CDR3 bases are TGTGCCAGCAGCCAAGGCTTGGGCTCTAGCAATCAGCCCCAGCATTTT. V usage is TRBV14 and J usage is TRBJ1-5; unclear D gene. CDR1 is SGHDN, CDR2 FVKESK, per germline. CDR3 size: 16 residues. Between the trimmed V and J ends, which lost 1 base and 0 bases, there was a span of 10 bases. Based on the CDR3 plus reference TRBV14 and TRBJ1-5, the full variable domain is EAGVTQFPSHSVIEKGQTVTLRCDPISGHDNLYWYRRVMGKEIKFLLHFVKESKQDESGMPNNRFLAERTGGTYSTLKVQPAELEDSGVYFCASSQGLGSSNQPQHFGDGTRLSIL.